The 8 T cell receptor beta chains below all came from one sample that was sequenced in a study of cytomegalovirus exposure and HLA in healthy donors. PCR used 60 Vbeta primers and 13 Jbeta primers. TCRdb keeps only in-frame clones here, not all; method: immunoSEQ multiplex PCR. This table has more than 85,000 clones, about 86% appearing once. The sequenced sample consisted of PBMCs. These receptors were taken from a man aged 40-49 years in good health and CMV-seronegative.

This rearrangement joins TRBV18 to TRBJ2-7, with a tentative D call TRBD2 (6 bases). This CDR3 has 14 amino acids. The V end lost 2 bases, the J end lost 2 bases, and 10 bases lay between the germline ends. Germline assignment: CDR1 KGHSH and CDR2 LQKENI. CDR3 coding DNA: TGTGCCAGCTCACCAGGGGGAGGCACCTACGAGCAGTACTTC. This gives the protein CASSPGGGTYEQYF.

The chain uses TRBV6-5 and TRBJ2-2; a possible D gene is TRBD1 (5 bases). The V end lost 5 bases, the J end lost 10 bases, and 17 bases lay between the germline ends. The CDR3 extends over 14 amino acids. Germline V CDR1 and CDR2: MNHEY, SVGAGI. In DNA, the CDR3 is TGTGCCAGCAGTAGGACGGTCTTCAGGGAGGAGCTGTTTTTT. Amino acid sequence: CASSRTVFREELFF.

The DNA of the CDR3 is TGTGCCAGCACGGACAGGGGATCTGGAAACACCATATATTTT. It encodes CASTDRGSGNTIYF. The V and J genes are TRBV7-2 and TRBJ1-3; 9 bases align to TRBD1. This CDR3 is built from 14 residues. In germline, CDR1 is SGHTA, CDR2 FQGNSA. V shed 7 bases, J shed 1 base, and the junction held 2 bases outside the gene matches.

This chain links TRBV28 with TRBJ1-6; a possible D gene is TRBD1 (6 bases). This CDR3 contains 16 residues. The germline V gene has CDR1 MDHEN and CDR2 SYDVKM. Trimming stripped 5 bases from V and 5 bases from J, with 16 bases between. The CDR3 is CASSRSSSGDNSPLHF. The CDR3 DNA is TGTGCCAGCAGTCGCTCCTCCTCAGGGGATAATTCACCCCTCCACTTT.

The V gene is TRBV28, the J gene TRBJ1-5; unclear D gene. In germline, CDR1 is MDHEN, CDR2 SYDVKM. This CDR3 has 14 amino acids. The ends were cut back, 6 bases at V and 2 bases at J, with 11 bases in the middle. CDR3 residues: CASRRQTGNQPQHF. The CDR3 DNA is TGTGCCAGCAGGAGGCAGACCGGCAATCAGCCCCAGCATTTT.

The chain employs TRBV7-2 and TRBJ1-5; TRBD1 matches at 7 bases. Germline assignment: CDR1 SGHTA and CDR2 FQGNSA. This CDR3 contains 12 residues. With V trimmed by 8 bases and J by 6 bases, 4 bases remained unmatched. The CDR3 region is CASGAGGQPQHF. The CDR3 DNA reads TGTGCCAGCGGGGCAGGGGGTCAGCCCCAGCATTTT.

The gene calls are TRBV15 and TRBJ2-7; D remains ambiguous. The V gene lost 0 bases and the J gene lost 4 bases, with 10 bases spanning the gap. In germline, CDR1 is LNHNV, CDR2 YYDKDF (reference sequence). CDR3 length equals 14 residues. The CDR3 loop reads CATSRDRGTYEQYF. The CDR3 DNA follows: TGTGCCACCAGCAGAGATCGAGGTACATACGAGCAGTACTTC. Full variable domain (missing parts from reference TRBV15 and TRBJ2-7): DAMVIQNPRYQVTQFGKPVTLSCSQTLNHNVMYWYQQKSSQAPKLLFHYYDKDFNNEADTPDNFQSRRPNTSFCFLDIRSPGLGDTAMYLCATSRDRGTYEQYFGPGTRLTVT.

J is TRBJ2-4 and V is TRBV6-5, with 9 positions matching TRBD1. The CDR3 contains 14 residues. The germline CDR1 and CDR2 sequences are MNHEY and SVGAGI. The trim removed 8 bases at V and 5 bases at J, leaving 7 bases unmatched. Here the CDR3 reads CASRTGGAENIQYF. The DNA of the CDR3 is TGTGCCAGCCGTACAGGGGGCGCTGAAAACATTCAGTACTTC.